This is a list of T cell receptor beta chains from one sample in a study of shared clonotypes between healthy human individuals. Only in-frame clones appear in the TCRdb table, and some are missing; sequencing was by immunoSEQ multiplex PCR. This table holds around 2,100,000 clones, over 85% found once. Sequenced material: naive CD8+ T cells sorted from blood. The receptors come from a man between 18 and 35 years old in good health. Both conserved end residues are part of each CDR3. D genes are given only for firm matches. Where a row states a size, it is once, few, many or the class of an expanded clone; other rows omit it.

D,V,length,size,J,DNA,CDR3
TRBD1,TRBV28,15,.,TRBJ1-4,TGTGCCAGCAGTTTATTAAACAGGGGATATGAAAAACTGTTTTTT,CASSLLNRGYEKLFF
.,TRBV14,14,.,TRBJ2-7,TGTGCCAGCAGCCAAGGGGCGGGCTCCTACGAGCAGTACTTC,CASSQGAGSYEQYF
TRBD2,TRBV7-6,16,.,TRBJ2-1,TGTGCCAGCAGCGACGTTCTAGCGGGAGACCCCAATGAGCAGTTCTTC,CASSDVLAGDPNEQFF
.,TRBV13,14,.,TRBJ2-3,TGTGCCAGCACCCCCCACGGGGGCGCAGATACGCAGTATTTT,CASTPHGGADTQYF
TRBD2,TRBV28,15,.,TRBJ2-7,TGTGCCAGCAACGAGAGCGGGGGGCTTTCCTACGAGCAGTACTTC,CASNESGGLSYEQYF
.,TRBV27,16,.,TRBJ1-2,TGTGCCAGCAGCATGAGGTCAGAAGGGGTGCACTATGGCTACACCTTC,CASSMRSEGVHYGYTF
TRBD1,TRBV7-9,15,.,TRBJ2-5,TGTGCCAGCAGCGCTCGGACAGGGGGCCCAGAGACCCAGTACTTC,CASSARTGGPETQYF
.,TRBV19,18,.,TRBJ2-6,TGTGCCAGTAGTATAGGTCCCTTGCTTGACTCTGGGGCCAACGTCCTGACTTTC,CASSIGPLLDSGANVLTF
.,TRBV5-4,13,.,TRBJ2-7,TGTGCCAGCAGCCCACCTAATGGGATCGAGCAGTACTTC,CASSPPNGIEQYF
TRBD2,TRBV15,16,.,TRBJ2-7,TGTGCCACCAGCAGGGGGGTCGGGACTAGCGGCTACGAGCAGTACTTC,CATSRGVGTSGYEQYF
TRBD1,TRBV2,13,.,TRBJ1-1,TGTGCCAGCAGTGGGGACAGGGGCACTGAAGCTTTCTTT,CASSGDRGTEAFF
.,TRBV10-2,15,.,TRBJ2-7,TGCGCCAGCAGTGAGTCTCTGGATCTGTCCTACGAGCAGTACTTC,CASSESLDLSYEQYF
.,TRBV7-9,17,.,TRBJ1-2,TGTGCCAGCAGCTCGCCTTTTCCAACAGGTCGGAGCTATGGCTACACCTTC,CASSSPFPTGRSYGYTF
.,TRBV4-2,16,.,TRBJ1-3,TGTGCCGCGCTCTTGAAGGACAGTGGCGGTGGAAACACCATATATTTT,CAALLKDSGGGNTIYF
.,TRBV6-5,15,once,TRBJ1-2,TGTGCCAGCAGTTACTCCATAGGGGGAGACTATGGCTACACCTTC,CASSYSIGGDYGYTF
.,TRBV27,13,.,TRBJ2-5,TGTGCCAGCAGTTTACTGGTAGGGGAGACCCAGTACTTC,CASSLLVGETQYF
.,TRBV6-5,13,.,TRBJ2-5,TGTGCCAGCAGTTACGGTTCGGGGGAGACCCAGTACTTC,CASSYGSGETQYF
.,TRBV19,14,.,TRBJ2-5,TGTGCCAGTAGTGCCCGCTCCTTCAGGGAGACCCAGTACTTC,CASSARSFRETQYF
.,TRBV10-3,14,.,TRBJ1-4,TGTGCCATCAAGTCAGTGGTGGGTGAGGAAAAACTGTTTTTT,CAIKSVVGEEKLFF
.,TRBV7-2,15,.,TRBJ2-4,TGTGCCAGCAGCGCGGACAGTACAAACGGTAACATTCAGTACTTC,CASSADSTNGNIQYF
.,TRBV7-9,13,once,TRBJ2-1,TGTGCCAGCAGCCTAGGACACAACAATGAGCAGTTCTTC,CASSLGHNNEQFF
.,TRBV7-6,16,.,TRBJ1-6,TGTGCCAGCAGCTTAGATCACTCCCAGTTCAATTCACCCCTCCACTTT,CASSLDHSQFNSPLHF
.,TRBV7-2,16,once,TRBJ1-5,TGTGCCAGCAGTCCCCCCTCCCGAGGGGGTCCACAGCCCCAGCATTTT,CASSPPSRGGPQPQHF
TRBD1,TRBV27,15,.,TRBJ2-3,TGTGCCAGCAGTCCCGAACAGGGGGGCACAGATACGCAGTATTTT,CASSPEQGGTDTQYF
TRBD1,TRBV7-9,15,.,TRBJ2-1,TGTGCCAGCAGCCGGGGGACAGGGGATTACAATGAGCAGTTCTTC,CASSRGTGDYNEQFF
.,TRBV2,12,.,TRBJ2-7,TGTGCCAGCAGGCCCGACTCCTACGAGCAGTACTTC,CASRPDSYEQYF
.,TRBV11-1,13,.,TRBJ2-7,TGTGCCAGCAGCTTAGGGACTTCCTACGAGCAGTACTTC,CASSLGTSYEQYF
TRBD2,TRBV7-8,14,.,TRBJ2-7,TGTGCCAGCAGACCCGGGACTAGCGGGGCAGAGCAGTACTTC,CASRPGTSGAEQYF